This T cell receptor (beta chain) was identified in a study of human versus mouse CDR3 diversity and MHC coevolution. Study-wide results and limits: Human CDR3s averaged more deletions and insertions than mouse CDR3s. Among all groups, most of the three human donors showed least clonal inequality.

CDR1 and CDR2 from the germline V gene are SGHTA and FQGNSA. Unmatched junction bases numbered 5, after V lost 0 bases and J lost 3 bases. There are 15 residues in the CDR3. Profiling relied on immunoSEQ multiplex PCR, and the TCRdb table lists in-frame clones only, not all of them. The sample includes about 81,000 clones, 85% to 95% of them seen just once. Remarks on this clone: Antigen unknown.

Naive CD4 T cells were sorted as CD45RO-negative, CD62L-positive. Sequences were obtained from naive CD4+ T cells from blood. This sample's subset: CD45RO-negative CD62L-positive naive CD4 T cells. This chain joins TRBV7-2 and TRBJ2-7; 7 bases agree with TRBD2. The sequence was collected from a person aged 25 to 69 in good health. DNA for the CDR3: TGTGCCAGCAGCTTAGCCGGGGGAGGGGACTACGAGCAGTACTTC. This translates into CASSLAGGGDYEQYF.